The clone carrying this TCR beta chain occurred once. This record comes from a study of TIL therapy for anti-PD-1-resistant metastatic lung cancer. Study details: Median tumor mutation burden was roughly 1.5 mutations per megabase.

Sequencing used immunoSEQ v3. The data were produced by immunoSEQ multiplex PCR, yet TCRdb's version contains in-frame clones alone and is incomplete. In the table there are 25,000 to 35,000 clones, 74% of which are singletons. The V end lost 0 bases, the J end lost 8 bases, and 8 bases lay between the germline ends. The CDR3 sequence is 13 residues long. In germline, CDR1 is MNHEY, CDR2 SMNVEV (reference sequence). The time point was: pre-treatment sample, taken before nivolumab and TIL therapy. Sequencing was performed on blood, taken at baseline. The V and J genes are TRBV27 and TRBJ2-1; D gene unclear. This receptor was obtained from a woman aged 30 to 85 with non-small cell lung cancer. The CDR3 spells CASSLSRSYEQFF. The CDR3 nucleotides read TGTGCCAGCAGTTTATCGCGTAGTTATGAGCAGTTCTTC.